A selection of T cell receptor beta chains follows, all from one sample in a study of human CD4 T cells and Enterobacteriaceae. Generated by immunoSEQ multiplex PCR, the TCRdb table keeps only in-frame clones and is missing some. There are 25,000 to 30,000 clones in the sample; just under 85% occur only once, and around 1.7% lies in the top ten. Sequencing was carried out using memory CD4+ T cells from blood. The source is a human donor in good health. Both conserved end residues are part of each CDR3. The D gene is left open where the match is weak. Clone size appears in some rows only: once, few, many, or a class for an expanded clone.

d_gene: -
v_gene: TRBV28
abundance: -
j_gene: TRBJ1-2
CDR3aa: CASSSGESNYGYTF
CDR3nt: TGTGCCAGCAGTTCGGGAGAGTCTAACTATGGCTACACCTTC

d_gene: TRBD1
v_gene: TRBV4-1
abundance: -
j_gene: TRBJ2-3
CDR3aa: CASSHEGGRDTQYF
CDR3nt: TGCGCCAGCAGCCATGAAGGGGGCAGAGATACGCAGTATTTT

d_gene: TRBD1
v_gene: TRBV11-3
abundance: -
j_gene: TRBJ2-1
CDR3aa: CASTTPGQGRDEQFF
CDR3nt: TGTGCCAGCACAACACCGGGACAGGGACGAGATGAGCAGTTCTTC

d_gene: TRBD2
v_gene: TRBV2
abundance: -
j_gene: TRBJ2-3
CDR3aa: CASSPPASGKDTQYF
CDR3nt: TGTGCCAGCAGTCCCCCCGCTAGCGGAAAAGATACGCAGTATTTT

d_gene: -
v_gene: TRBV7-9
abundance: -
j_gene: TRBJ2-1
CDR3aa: CASSLASSGTYNEQFF
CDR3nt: TGTGCCAGCAGCCTTGCTAGTAGCGGTACCTACAATGAGCAGTTCTTC

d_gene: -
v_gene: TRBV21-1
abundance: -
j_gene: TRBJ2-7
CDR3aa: CASSTPDRRHSYEQYF
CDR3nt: TGTGCCAGCAGCACCCCGGACAGGAGACACTCCTACGAGCAGTACTTC

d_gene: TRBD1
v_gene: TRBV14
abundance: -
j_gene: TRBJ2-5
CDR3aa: CASSPLQPGQITRETQYF
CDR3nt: TGTGCCAGCAGCCCATTACAACCGGGACAGATAACCAGGGAGACCCAGTACTTC

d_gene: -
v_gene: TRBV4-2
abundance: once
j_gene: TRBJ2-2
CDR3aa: CASSQENFYTGELFF
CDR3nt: TGTGCCAGCAGCCAAGAAAACTTCTACACCGGGGAGCTGTTTTTT

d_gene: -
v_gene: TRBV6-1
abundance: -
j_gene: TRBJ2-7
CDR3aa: CASIGFYEQYF
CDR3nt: TGTGCCAGCATTGGTTTTTACGAGCAGTACTTC

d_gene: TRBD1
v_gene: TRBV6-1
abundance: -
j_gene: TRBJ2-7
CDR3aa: CASRPGTGGSYEQYF
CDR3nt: TGTGCCAGCAGGCCCGGGACAGGGGGCTCCTACGAGCAGTACTTC

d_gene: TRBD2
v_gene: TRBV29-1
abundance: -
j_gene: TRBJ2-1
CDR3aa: CSVSPTSAREQFF
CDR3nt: TGCAGCGTTTCACCGACTAGCGCACGGGAGCAGTTCTTC

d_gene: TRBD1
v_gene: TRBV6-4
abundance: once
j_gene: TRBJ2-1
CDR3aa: CASSEGRTGGFDEQFF
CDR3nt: TGTGCCAGCAGTGAAGGTCGGACAGGGGGCTTCGATGAGCAGTTCTTC

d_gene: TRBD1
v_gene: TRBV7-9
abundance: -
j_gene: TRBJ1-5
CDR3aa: CASSLGQGVAQPQHF
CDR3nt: TGTGCCAGCAGCTTAGGGCAGGGGGTAGCCCAGCCCCAGCATTTT

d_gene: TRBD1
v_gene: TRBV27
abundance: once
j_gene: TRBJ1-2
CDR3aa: CASSLDRGYGYTF
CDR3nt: TGTGCCAGCAGTCTCGACAGGGGCTATGGCTACACCTTC

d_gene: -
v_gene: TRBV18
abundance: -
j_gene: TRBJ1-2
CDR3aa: CASSSTSNYGYTF
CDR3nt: TGTGCCAGCTCATCAACATCTAACTATGGCTACACCTTC

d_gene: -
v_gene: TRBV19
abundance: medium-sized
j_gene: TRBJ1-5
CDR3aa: CASSIDVFQPQHF
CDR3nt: TGTGCCAGTAGTATAGATGTGTTTCAGCCCCAGCATTTT

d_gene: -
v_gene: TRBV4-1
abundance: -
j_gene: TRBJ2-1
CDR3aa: CASSQERRSEQFF
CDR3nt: TGCGCCAGCAGCCAAGAGAGAAGAAGTGAGCAGTTCTTC

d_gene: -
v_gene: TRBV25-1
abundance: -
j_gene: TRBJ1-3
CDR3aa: CASSESLGGNTIYF
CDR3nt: TGTGCCAGCAGTGAGTCGCTCGGAGGAAACACCATATATTTT

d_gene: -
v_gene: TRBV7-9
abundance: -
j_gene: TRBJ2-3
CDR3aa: CASSRESTDTQYF
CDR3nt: TGTGCCAGCAGCCGGGAGAGCACAGATACGCAGTATTTT

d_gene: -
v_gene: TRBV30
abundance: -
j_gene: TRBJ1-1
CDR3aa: CAWSATGNTEAFF
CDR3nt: TGTGCCTGGAGTGCGACAGGGAACACTGAAGCTTTCTTT

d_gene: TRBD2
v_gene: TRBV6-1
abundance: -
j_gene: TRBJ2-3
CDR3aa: CASSELAGADAGVTDTQYF
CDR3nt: TGTGCCAGCAGTGAACTAGCGGGAGCTGATGCTGGGGTAACAGATACGCAGTATTTT

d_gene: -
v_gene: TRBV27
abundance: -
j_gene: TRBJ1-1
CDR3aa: CASSPFGGVDFAAFF
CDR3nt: TGTGCCAGCAGTCCCTTTGGGGGGGTTGACTTCGCGGCTTTCTTT

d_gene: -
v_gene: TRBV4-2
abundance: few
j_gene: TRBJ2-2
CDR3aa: CASSQDGAFSGELFF
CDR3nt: TGTGCCAGCAGCCAAGATGGGGCTTTTTCCGGGGAGCTGTTTTTT

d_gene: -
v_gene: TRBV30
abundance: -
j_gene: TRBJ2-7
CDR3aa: CAWSSGTYEGAQYF
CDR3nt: TGTGCCTGGAGTTCCGGGACTTACGAAGGCGCGCAGTACTTC

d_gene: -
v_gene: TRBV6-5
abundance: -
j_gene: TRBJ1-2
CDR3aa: CASSYRDRPNYGYTF
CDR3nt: TGTGCCAGCAGTTACCGAGACAGGCCAAACTATGGCTACACCTTC

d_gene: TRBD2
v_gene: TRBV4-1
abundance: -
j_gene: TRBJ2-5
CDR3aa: CASSQLAARGETQYF
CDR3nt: TGCGCCAGCAGCCAACTAGCGGCCCGAGGGGAGACCCAGTACTTC

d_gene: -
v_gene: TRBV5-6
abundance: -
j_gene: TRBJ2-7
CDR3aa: CASSHQGGTYEQYF
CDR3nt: TGTGCCAGCAGCCACCAGGGGGGTACCTACGAGCAGTACTTC

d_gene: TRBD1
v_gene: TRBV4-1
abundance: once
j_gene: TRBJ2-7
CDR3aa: CASSQALNRGRGYEQYF
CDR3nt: TGCGCCAGCAGCCAGGCCCTCAACAGGGGGCGCGGGTACGAGCAGTACTTC

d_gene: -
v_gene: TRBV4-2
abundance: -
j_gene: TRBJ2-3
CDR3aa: CASSPRETDTQYF
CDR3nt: TGTGCCAGCAGCCCCCGGGAGACAGATACGCAGTATTTT

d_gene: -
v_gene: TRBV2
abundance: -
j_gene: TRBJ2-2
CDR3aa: CASTLGLTGELFF
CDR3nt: TGTGCCAGCACGCTCGGCCTGACCGGGGAGCTGTTTTTT

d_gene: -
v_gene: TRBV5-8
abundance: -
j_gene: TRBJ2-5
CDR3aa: CASNLGSQETQYF
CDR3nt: TGTGCCAGCAACCTCGGCAGCCAAGAGACCCAGTACTTC

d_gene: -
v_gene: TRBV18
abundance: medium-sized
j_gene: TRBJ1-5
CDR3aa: CASSMDGGPQHF
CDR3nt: TGTGCCAGCTCAATGGACGGAGGGCCCCAGCATTTT

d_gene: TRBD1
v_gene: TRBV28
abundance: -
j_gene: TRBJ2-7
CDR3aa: CALGGQGAREQYF
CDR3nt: TGTGCCCTCGGGGGACAGGGGGCGAGGGAGCAGTACTTC

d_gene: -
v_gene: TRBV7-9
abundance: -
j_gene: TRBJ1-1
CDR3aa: CASSTQRFGTPNTEAFF
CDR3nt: TGTGCCAGCAGTACTCAAAGGTTCGGGACTCCAAACACTGAAGCTTTCTTT

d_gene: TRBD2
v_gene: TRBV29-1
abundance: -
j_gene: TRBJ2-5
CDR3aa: CSAQRTSGNQETQYF
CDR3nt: TGCAGCGCACAAAGGACTAGCGGAAACCAAGAGACCCAGTACTTC

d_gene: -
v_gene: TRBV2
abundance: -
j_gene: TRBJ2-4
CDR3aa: CASSALKAIQYF
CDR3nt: TGTGCCAGCAGTGCCCTCAAGGCCATTCAGTACTTC

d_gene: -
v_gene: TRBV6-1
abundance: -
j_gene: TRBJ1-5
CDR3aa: CASSEVTRGQPQHF
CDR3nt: TGTGCCAGCAGTGAAGTCACCCGGGGGCAGCCCCAGCATTTT

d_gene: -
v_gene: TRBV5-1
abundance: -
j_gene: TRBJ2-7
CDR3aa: CASSLVQGPHEQYF
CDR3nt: TGCGCCAGCAGCTTGGTACAGGGTCCCCACGAGCAGTACTTC

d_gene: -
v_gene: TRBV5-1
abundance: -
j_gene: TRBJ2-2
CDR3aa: CASSSTGYTTGELFF
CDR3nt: TGCGCCAGCAGCTCGACAGGCTACACCACCGGGGAGCTGTTTTTT

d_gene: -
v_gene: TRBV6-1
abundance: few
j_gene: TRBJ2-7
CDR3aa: CASSAETVSYEQYF
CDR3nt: TGTGCCAGCAGTGCCGAAACAGTCTCCTACGAGCAGTACTTC